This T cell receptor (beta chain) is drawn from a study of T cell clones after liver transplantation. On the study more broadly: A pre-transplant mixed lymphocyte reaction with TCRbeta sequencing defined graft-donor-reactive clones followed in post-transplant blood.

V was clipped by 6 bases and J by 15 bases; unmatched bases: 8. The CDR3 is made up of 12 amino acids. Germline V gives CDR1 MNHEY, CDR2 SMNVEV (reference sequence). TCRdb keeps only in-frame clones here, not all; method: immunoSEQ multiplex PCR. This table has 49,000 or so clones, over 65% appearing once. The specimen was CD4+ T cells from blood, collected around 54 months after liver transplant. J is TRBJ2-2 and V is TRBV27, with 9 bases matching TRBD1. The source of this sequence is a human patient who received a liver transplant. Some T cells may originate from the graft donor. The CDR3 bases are TGTGCCAGCAGCACGGGGGACAGGGCGATGTTTTTT. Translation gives CASSTGDRAMFF.